What follows is one T cell receptor (beta chain) and its context. The data originate from a study of cytomegalovirus exposure and HLA in healthy donors. J gave up 2 bases and V 4 bases, and 6 bases lay outside the gene matches. Germline values: CDR1 SGDLS, CDR2 YYNGEE. This CDR3 comprises 17 residues. The PCR used 60 Vbeta and 13 Jbeta primers. Profiling relied on immunoSEQ multiplex PCR, and the TCRdb table lists in-frame clones only, not all of them. Recorded here are approximately 150,000 clones; the top ten clones represent under 2%. Sequences were obtained from PBMCs. This chain uses TRBV9 with TRBJ2-3; 14 positions match TRBD2. The clonotype comes from a woman aged 45-60 years in good health and CMV-seronegative. This CDR3 is CASSPRTSGRPTDTQYF. The CDR3 DNA follows: TGTGCCAGCAGCCCCCGGACTAGCGGGAGGCCCACAGATACGCAGTATTTT.